A single sample is the source of the 14 T cell receptor beta chains below, sequenced in a study of T cells in Graves' hyperthyroidism and ophthalmopathy. Amplification targeted TCR beta CDR3 regions from RNA transcripts. The HTBI primer set drove a first-round RT-PCR of the TCR CDR3. TCRdb ran MiXCR on the multiplex PCR reads and lists one entry per CDR3 protein. Of about 480,000 distinct CDR3 sequences listed, 13% to 15% are singletons. Source material: blood. The source is a woman aged 18-30 years with Graves' hyperthyroidism.

This clonotype was picked up a small number of times. This chain uses TRBV6-1 with TRBJ1-5; no clear D. Trimming took 2 bases from V and 2 from J, leaving 10 bases between them. CDR3 length: 15 residues. Germline V gene sequence: CDR1 MNHNS, CDR2 SASEGT. CDR3 in amino acids: CASSELGDGNQPQHF. CDR3 nucleotide sequence: TGTGCCAGCAGTGAATTGGGAGATGGCAATCAGCCCCAGCATTTT.

On this clonotype: Since a much larger clone is just one base distant, this may be a read error. This CDR3 fails to terminate in the conserved phenylalanine or tryptophan, so it likely reflects a read error. The chain couples TRBV3-1 to TRBJ1-2, with 7 bases that match TRBD1. CDR1 is LGHDT and CDR2 is YNNKEL in the germline V gene (reference sequence). Losses at the gene ends were 4 bases for V and 6 bases for J; bases not matched to a gene: 11. The CDR3 has 15 amino acids. CDR3 sequence (DNA): TGTGCCAGCAGCCGCCGACAGGGTGCGGAGAATGGCTACACCCTC. It encodes CASSRRQGAENGYTL.

The genes are TRBV5-1 and TRBJ1-1; the D is unclear. The CDR3 length is 12 residues. The V gene lost 4 bases and the J gene lost 11 bases, with 15 bases spanning the gap. The germline V gene has CDR1 SGHRS and CDR2 YFSETQ. CDR3 in DNA: TGCGCCAGCAGCCTACGACCGGGAGAGGCTTTCTTT. It encodes CASSLRPGEAFF.

This clonotype appeared many times. The chain uses TRBV25-1 and TRBJ1-1, with D perhaps matching TRBD1 (6 bases). V shed 6 bases and J shed 2 bases, with 13 bases lying between them. Germline V gene lookup returns CDR1 MGHDK and CDR2 SYGVNS. The CDR3 extends over 14 amino acids. The CDR3 reads CASRAWTDNTEAFF. For the CDR3, the DNA is TGTGCCAGCAGGGCTTGGACAGACAACACTGAAGCTTTCTTT.

This clonotype was observed many times. The genes are TRBV3-1 and TRBJ2-5, with 9 bases lining up with TRBD2. The V and J ends lost 5 bases and 7 bases, in that order; junction bases with no gene match: 14. CDR3 size: 16 residues. Germline V gene lookup returns CDR1 LGHDT and CDR2 YNNKEL (reference sequence). CDR3 residues: CASSTAPAGGPGTQYF. The CDR3 DNA sequence: TGTGCCAGCAGCACGGCCCCAGCGGGAGGCCCAGGGACCCAGTACTTC.

Of note for this clonotype: At one end the junction does not follow the germline gene, possibly because of a read error. The V and J genes are TRBV20-1 and TRBJ2-5, with a tentative D call TRBD2 (5 bases). CDR3 length: 14 amino acids. In germline, CDR1 is DFQATT, CDR2 SNEGSKA (reference sequence). The CDR3 sequence is CSASGRTLQGTQYF. The DNA for the CDR3 is TGCAGTGCCAGTGGTAGGACTCTCCAAGGGACCCAGTACTTC.

This clonotype showed up many times. The rearrangement links TRBV29-1 to TRBJ2-1; 7 bases align to TRBD1. This CDR3 comprises 14 residues. Germline trimming cut 5 bases from V and 10 bases from J; bases unmatched to any gene: 14. CDR1 is SQVTM, CDR2 ANQGSEA, per germline. CDR3 sequence: CSVPGTALMGEQFF. In nucleotides, the CDR3 is TGCAGCGTTCCCGGGACAGCCCTTATGGGCGAGCAGTTCTTC.

This clonotype was recorded at least ten times. This chain joins TRBV27 and TRBJ2-7; TRBD2 matches 9 bases. Trimming took 2 bases from V and 3 from J; bases not matched to a gene: 5. The CDR3 has 15 amino acids. The germline gives CDR1 MNHEY, CDR2 SMNVEV (reference sequence). In DNA, the CDR3 is TGTGCCAGCAGTTTAAGACTAGCGGTTATCTACGAGCAGTACGTC. As protein: CASSLRLAVIYEQYV.

The rearrangement links TRBV18 to TRBJ2-5, with D uncertain. The CDR3 is made up of 14 amino acids. The germline V gene has CDR1 KGHSH and CDR2 LQKENI. Between the trimmed V and J ends, which lost 3 bases and 4 bases, there was a span of 12 bases. CDR3 residues: CASSPNRQRETQYF. The CDR3 DNA sequence: TGTGCCAGCTCACCGAATAGGCAGCGAGAGACCCAGTACTTC. Supplemented by reference TRBV18 and TRBJ2-5, the full variable domain reads NAGVMQNPRHLVRRRGQEARLRCSPMKGHSHVYWYRQLPEEGLKFMVYLQKENIIDESGMPKERFSAEFPKEGPSILRIQQVVRGDSAAYFCASSPNRQRETQYFGPGTRLLVL.

The table lists this clonotype with many counts. The chain is built from TRBV2 and TRBJ1-6; TRBD1 matches 8 bases. The CDR3 spans 15 residues. CDR1 and CDR2 (germline): SNHLY, FYNNEI. V was pared by 3 bases and J by 7 bases, with 5 bases of the junction left unmatched. The CDR3 nucleotides read TGTGCCAGCAGTGAGACCCGGGACAGGAATTCACCCCTCCACTTT. Translation: CASSETRDRNSPLHF.

This clonotype appeared many times. This chain connects TRBV29-1 to TRBJ2-7; perhaps D is TRBD1 or TRBD2 (5 bases each). This CDR3 comprises 11 residues. V lost 4 bases, J lost 3 bases, and 7 bases lay in between. Germline V gene sequence: CDR1 SQVTM, CDR2 ANQGSEA. CDR3: CSVGDGYEQYF. In DNA, the CDR3 is TGCAGCGTTGGGGACGGCTACGAGCAGTACTTC.

In this sample, this clonotype turned up many times. V is TRBV27 and J is TRBJ1-5; D is perhaps TRBD1 (5 bases). V lost 5 bases and J 4 bases, leaving 12 bases between the germline ends. Germline CDR1 is MNHEY and CDR2 is SMNVEV (reference sequence). This CDR3 is built from 14 residues. In DNA, the CDR3 is TGTGCCAGCAGTCTCCAGGGACTTAATCAGCCCCAGCATTTT. This codes for CASSLQGLNQPQHF.

A remark on this clonotype: It may be a read error: a sequence one base away is much more abundant. This chain joins TRBV20-1 and TRBJ2-7, with TRBD2 matching 8 bases. CDR3 length: 15 residues. Trimming at V came to 6 bases and at J to 2 bases, leaving 12 bases not matched to a gene. Germline CDR1 DFQATT, CDR2 SNEGSKA (reference sequence). The CDR3 DNA reads as TGCAGTGCCAAGGACCCCAGCGGGAGTGCCTACGAGCAGTACGTC. Encoded protein: CSAKDPSGSAYEQYV.

This clonotype showed up just a few times. The genes are TRBV10-3 and TRBJ2-1, with D unresolved. The CDR3 contains 11 residues. Trimming pared 11 bases from V and 5 bases from J, leaving 10 bases between. The germline CDR1 and CDR2 sequences are ENHRY and SYGVKD. CDR3: CAGRTDNEQFF. The CDR3 DNA is TGTGCCGGGCGGACGGACAATGAGCAGTTCTTC.